This entry lists 31 T cell receptor beta chains sequenced from one sample in a study of blood T cell repertoires in COVID-19. This table comes from immunoSEQ multiplex PCR, and its TCRdb copy is limited to in-frame clones, with some not included. The sample includes 180,000 or so clones, 70% to 90% seen only once; the top ten take less than 3.5%. The specimen was peripheral blood. Receptors were obtained from a woman aged 25 to 39 with active or convalescent COVID-19.

This clone showed up many times. This chain uses TRBV5-1 with TRBJ1-5; no clear D. This CDR3 is built from 13 residues. Germline V gene lookup returns CDR1 SGHRS and CDR2 YFSETQ. Trimming took 5 bases from V and 7 from J, leaving 13 bases between them. Here the CDR3 reads CASSEGPGQPQHF. The DNA for the CDR3 is TGCGCCAGCAGTGAGGGCCCGGGGCAGCCCCAGCATTTT.

The rearrangement joins TRBV15 to TRBJ1-4; the D is unclear. Per the germline V gene, CDR1 is LNHNV and CDR2 is YYDKDF (reference sequence). V was cut by 6 bases and J by 0 bases, with 11 bases left in between. This CDR3 spans 15 amino acids. The CDR3 spells CATRVSRATNEKLFF. CDR3 nucleotides: TGTGCCACCAGGGTATCGAGGGCAACTAATGAAAAACTGTTTTTT.

The rearrangement joins TRBV5-1 to TRBJ1-2; 8 nucleotides match TRBD1. The CDR3 runs 12 residues. Germline V gene data show CDR1 as SGHRS and CDR2 as YFSETQ. J gave up 5 bases and V 5 bases, and 2 bases lay outside the gene matches. The CDR3 protein is CASRTGAYGYTF. DNA of the CDR3: TGCGCCAGCAGGACAGGGGCTTATGGCTACACCTTC.

The gene calls are TRBV18 and TRBJ2-3, with 8 bases identical to TRBD1. The CDR3 has 15 residues. Germline CDR1 reads KGHSH; CDR2 reads LQKENI. J gave up 1 base and V 3 bases, and 3 bases lay outside the gene matches. This CDR3 reads CASSPRTGRTDTQYF. CDR3 coding DNA: TGTGCCAGCTCACCTAGGACAGGGCGCACAGATACGCAGTATTTT.

The J gene is TRBJ1-3, the V gene TRBV28, with unresolved D. This CDR3 is built from 14 residues. CDR1 is MDHEN and CDR2 is SYDVKM in the germline V gene. The V end lost 1 base, the J end lost 1 base, and 5 bases lay between the germline ends. This chain's CDR3 is CASSLYRSGNTIYF. DNA for the CDR3: TGTGCCAGCAGTTTATATAGATCTGGAAACACCATATATTTT.

This chain uses TRBV6-5 with TRBJ1-4; 7 bases align to TRBD1. CDR3 length equals 15 residues. Germline-derived CDR1 and CDR2 are MNHEY and SVGAGI. J gave up 0 bases and V 4 bases, and 2 bases lay outside the gene matches. DNA of the CDR3: TGTGCCAGCAGTTCCGACAGGGCAACTAATGAAAAACTGTTTTTT. It yields the protein CASSSDRATNEKLFF.

The chain combines TRBV19 with TRBJ1-5; tentatively, D is TRBD1 (6 bases). The CDR3 length is 17 residues. Germline values: CDR1 LNHDA, CDR2 SQIVND (reference sequence). Trimming stripped 3 bases from V and 3 bases from J, with 18 bases between. In DNA, the CDR3 is TGTGCCAGTAGTATTAGGGGCAGGGGTTCCTCCAATCAGCCCCAGCATTTT. Amino acids: CASSIRGRGSSNQPQHF.

The V call is TRBV10-2, the J call TRBJ2-1; 7 positions agree with TRBD2. The CDR3 length is 15 residues. Per the germline V gene, CDR1 is WSHSY and CDR2 is SAAADI. J was trimmed by 1 base and V by 2 bases; bases with no gene match: 2. CDR3 sequence: CASSEASGSYNEQFF. DNA of the CDR3: TGCGCCAGCAGTGAGGCTAGCGGTTCCTACAATGAGCAGTTCTTC.

The V gene is TRBV5-1, the J gene TRBJ2-5; possible D gene TRBD1, 5 bases. Trimming left V 0 bases short and J 0 bases short, with 6 bases between. CDR3 length: 14 amino acids. Germline values: CDR1 SGHRS, CDR2 YFSETQ. The CDR3 is CASSLGQYQETQYF. DNA of the CDR3: TGCGCCAGCAGCTTGGGACAGTACCAAGAGACCCAGTACTTC.

The CDR3 bases are TGCAGCACCGCGGACAGGCCTCCTAACTATGGCTACACCTTC. Translated: CSTADRPPNYGYTF. The J gene is TRBJ1-2, the V gene TRBV29-1; 7 bases align to TRBD1. The CDR3 covers 14 residues. In germline, CDR1 is SQVTM, CDR2 ANQGSEA. Germline trimming cut 8 bases from V and 0 bases from J; bases unmatched to any gene: 9. Complete variable domain (other parts from reference TRBV29-1 and TRBJ1-2): SAVISQKPSRDICQRGTSLTIQCQVDSQVTMMFWYRQQPGQSLTLIATANQGSEATYESGFVIDKFPISRPNLTFSTLTVSNMSPEDSSIYLCSTADRPPNYGYTFGSGTRLTVV.

The chain is built from TRBV2 and TRBJ1-2; D gene unclear. CDR1 SNHLY and CDR2 FYNNEI come from the germline V gene. CDR3 size: 11 residues. V dropped 7 bases and J dropped 8 bases, with 11 bases sitting between them. Here the CDR3 DNA reads TGTGCCAGCAACGAGGTAGAGGGCTACACCTTC. Encoded protein: CASNEVEGYTF.

This rearrangement joins TRBV30 to TRBJ1-1; no reliable D call. The CDR3 extends over 12 amino acids. The germline V gene encodes CDR1 GTSNPN and CDR2 SVGIG (reference sequence). Trimming stripped 8 bases from V and 0 bases from J, with 10 bases between. The CDR3 sequence: CARTVMNTEAFF. Here the CDR3 DNA reads TGTGCCCGGACGGTTATGAACACTGAAGCTTTCTTT.

Comment on this clone: The same CDR3 arises from other DNA sequences in this sample as well. The gene calls are TRBV7-2 and TRBJ2-1; D gene unclear. Germline V gene sequence: CDR1 SGHTA, CDR2 FQGNSA. V was trimmed by 1 base and J by 10 bases, leaving 5 bases between them. The CDR3 contains 11 residues. The CDR3: CASSLVGEQFF. CDR3 in DNA: TGTGCCAGCAGCTTAGTCGGGGAGCAGTTCTTC.

The V and J genes are TRBV6-5 and TRBJ1-2; 7 bases align to TRBD1. The V gene end was trimmed by 6 bases and the J gene end by 4 bases; junction bases not matched to a gene: 2. The CDR3 loop spans 12 amino acids. CDR1 MNHEY and CDR2 SVGAGI come from the germline V gene. Here the CDR3 DNA reads TGTGCCAGCAGCTGGGACAGCTATGGCTACACCTTC. Its protein product is CASSWDSYGYTF.

The V gene is TRBV13, the J gene TRBJ2-1; 8 bases are a match to TRBD2. Per germline, CDR1 PRHDT and CDR2 FYEKMQ (reference sequence). Losses at the gene ends were 1 base for V and 4 bases for J; bases not matched to a gene: 9. This CDR3 comprises 17 residues. CDR3 in amino acids: CASSLERGGSIYNEQFF. CDR3 sequence (DNA): TGTGCCAGCAGCTTAGAACGGGGGGGCTCTATATACAATGAGCAGTTCTTC.

J is TRBJ2-3 and V is TRBV11-3, with unresolved D. With 5 bases removed from V and 0 bases from J, the gap between germline ends came to 9 bases. The CDR3 is made up of 14 amino acids. The germline V gene encodes CDR1 SGHNT and CDR2 YENEEA. This CDR3 is CASSVSPSTDTQYF. DNA of the CDR3: TGTGCCAGCAGCGTTAGCCCTAGCACAGATACGCAGTATTTT.

The rearrangement uses TRBV27 and TRBJ2-7, with TRBD1 identical over 7 bases. The ends lost 6 bases at V and 5 bases at J; junction bases unmatched: 4. Germline CDR1 is MNHEY and CDR2 is SMNVEV (reference sequence). The CDR3 length is 12 residues. CDR3 protein: CASRQGVNEQYF. The CDR3 DNA sequence: TGTGCCAGCAGGCAGGGGGTCAACGAGCAGTACTTC.

The genes are TRBV12-3 or TRBV12-4 and TRBJ2-7; 7 nucleotides align to TRBD1. Trimming took 2 bases from V and 6 from J; bases not matched to a gene: 4. This CDR3 has 13 residues. The CDR3 DNA reads as TGTGCCAGCAGTTTAATAGGGGGCGGCGAGCAGTACTTC. Protein: CASSLIGGGEQYF.

This rearrangement joins TRBV10-1 to TRBJ2-3; D is uncertain. Germline V gives CDR1 WNHNN, CDR2 SYGVQD (reference sequence). Trimming left V 3 bases short and J 2 bases short, with 12 bases between. The CDR3 has 15 amino acids. The CDR3 is CASSDLEYDTDTQYF. CDR3 DNA sequence: TGCGCCAGCAGTGATCTGGAGTACGACACAGATACGCAGTATTTT.

The chain couples TRBV14 to TRBJ2-5; 10 bases agree with TRBD1. Trimming cost V 4 bases and J 2 bases; bases outside gene matches: 7. Germline V gives CDR1 SGHDN, CDR2 FVKESK. The CDR3 is 16 residues long. The CDR3 DNA reads as TGTGCCAGCAGCCGTGGACAGGGGGGTAGACAAGAGACCCAGTACTTC. Encoded protein: CASSRGQGGRQETQYF.

V gene TRBV6-2 or TRBV6-3 combines with J gene TRBJ1-5, with D maybe TRBD1 (6 bases). Deletions cut 1 base from V and 2 bases from J, with 12 bases between. Germline values: CDR1 MNHEY, CDR2 SVGEGT. The CDR3 has 16 amino acids. The CDR3 region is CASSYWGGFGNQPQHF. The CDR3 bases are TGTGCCAGCAGTTACTGGGGGGGCTTCGGCAATCAGCCCCAGCATTTT.

This clone has only one observation. V is TRBV15 and J is TRBJ2-7; 8 bases map to TRBD1. The CDR3 runs 14 residues. In germline, CDR1 is LNHNV, CDR2 YYDKDF (reference sequence). J was trimmed by 3 bases and V by 0 bases; bases with no gene match: 1. The CDR3 DNA follows: TGTGCCACCAGCAGAGAGGGACAGGTCTACGAGCAGTACTTC. As protein: CATSREGQVYEQYF. Full variable domain (rest looked up from reference TRBV15 and TRBJ2-7): DAMVIQNPRYQVTQFGKPVTLSCSQTLNHNVMYWYQQKSSQAPKLLFHYYDKDFNNEADTPDNFQSRRPNTSFCFLDIRSPGLGDTAMYLCATSREGQVYEQYFGPGTRLTVT.

This clone was seen a few times. The rearrangement uses TRBV3-1 (or the pseudogene TRBV3-2) and TRBJ1-3, with unresolved D. Germline V gene lookup returns CDR1 LGHDT and CDR2 YNNKEL (reference sequence). V lost 0 bases and J 0 bases, leaving 3 bases between the germline ends. CDR3 length: 14 residues. CDR3 sequence (DNA): TGTGCCAGCAGCCAAGACAGCTCTGGAAACACCATATATTTT. Its translation: CASSQDSSGNTIYF.

CDR3 coding DNA: TGTGCCAGCCGGGGAGGGGACAGGGGGCTCACTGAAGCTTTCTTT. Translating gives CASRGGDRGLTEAFF. The gene calls are TRBV6-5 and TRBJ1-1; 12 bases match TRBD1. V shed 8 bases, J shed 4 bases, and the junction held 8 bases outside the gene matches. The CDR3 length is 15 residues. Germline V gene lookup returns CDR1 MNHEY and CDR2 SVGAGI.

The chain employs TRBV7-6 and TRBJ1-5; TRBD1 matches 9 bases. V lost 0 bases, J lost 6 bases, and 9 bases stayed unmatched. CDR1 and CDR2 (germline): SGHVS, FNYEAQ. This CDR3 region has 17 residues. This CDR3 reads CASSLAGPGQGGQPQHF. As DNA, the CDR3 is TGTGCCAGCAGCTTAGCGGGTCCGGGACAGGGCGGTCAGCCCCAGCATTTT. Using reference TRBV7-6 and TRBJ1-5 for the parts outside the CDR3, the full variable domain is GAGVSQSPRYKVTKRGQDVALRCDPISGHVSLYWYRQALGQGPEFLTYFNYEAQQDKSGLPNDRFSAERPEGSISTLTIQRTEQRDSAMYRCASSLAGPGQGGQPQHFGDGTRLSIL.

This clone was detected only once. The V call is TRBV7-2, the J call TRBJ1-1; TRBD1 aligns across 9 bases. V lost 4 bases to trimming and J lost 1 base; unmatched junction nucleotides: 13. The CDR3 runs 18 residues. Germline lookup yields CDR1 SGHTA and CDR2 FQGNSA. CDR3 sequence (DNA): TGTGCCAGCAGCTCCCGGGACAGGGCGCCCTTACAGAACACTGAAGCTTTCTTT. Protein product: CASSSRDRAPLQNTEAFF.

The chain employs TRBV5-5 and TRBJ2-3; 10 nucleotides agree with TRBD1. The CDR3 has 13 residues. The V gene's germline CDR1 is SGHKS and CDR2 YYEKEE (reference sequence). V shed 5 bases and J 5 bases; nucleotides not matched to a gene: 2. Written as DNA, the CDR3 is TGTGCCAGCAGTGACAGGGGGCAAGATACGCAGTATTTT. Translating gives CASSDRGQDTQYF.

This chain connects TRBV5-5 to TRBJ1-1; D is unresolved. V lost 4 bases and J 3 bases, leaving 16 bases between the germline ends. Germline CDR1 SGHKS, CDR2 YYEKEE (reference sequence). The CDR3 has 15 amino acids. CDR3 amino acids: CASSPERFGDTEAFF. Written as DNA, the CDR3 is TGTGCCAGCAGCCCCGAGCGGTTTGGGGACACTGAAGCTTTCTTT.

The chain has TRBV5-8 and TRBJ2-1, with TRBD1 identical over 8 bases. The CDR3 is 16 amino acids. The V segment lost 5 bases and the J segment 4 bases; nucleotides outside the gene matches: 11. CDR1 and CDR2 (germline): SGHTS, YDEGEE. CDR3 protein: CASRGGRTGKYNEQFF. In DNA form, the CDR3 reads TGTGCCAGCAGAGGTGGGAGGACAGGGAAATACAATGAGCAGTTCTTC.

This chain connects TRBV11-2 to TRBJ1-6, with 7 bases matching TRBD1. This CDR3 has 17 residues. Per germline, CDR1 SGHAT and CDR2 FQNNGV. V lost 1 base and J lost 5; bases outside the gene matches: 8. The CDR3 bases are TGTGCCAGCAGCTTAGGGGGACAGAGCTCTCATAATTCACCCCTCCACTTT. Translation: CASSLGGQSSHNSPLHF.

This rearrangement joins TRBV28 to TRBJ2-2; 12 bases map to TRBD2. CDR1 and CDR2 (germline): MDHEN, SYDVKM. Losses at the gene ends were 5 bases for V and 3 bases for J; bases not matched to a gene: 7. The CDR3 consists of 17 residues. CDR3 DNA sequence: TGTGCCAGCAGTCACCACCCTAGCGGGAGGGACACCGGGGAGCTGTTTTTT. As protein: CASSHHPSGRDTGELFF.